Listed here is a single TCR beta chain. Germline V CDR1 and CDR2: SGHRS, YFSETQ. Trimming removed 2 bases from V and 1 base from J, with 8 bases in between. This CDR3 contains 14 residues. Produced via immunoSEQ multiplex PCR; TCRdb's table is partial and in-frame only. Of approximately 99,000 clones listed, 90% are singletons. The data are from a study of T cell changes during pregnancy in multiple sclerosis. Sequences were derived from peripheral blood, sampled in the second trimester of pregnancy. This TCR derives from a female donor in good health, enrolled as a control in a pregnancy study. J is TRBJ2-3 and V is TRBV5-1, with D perhaps matching TRBD2 (5 bases). The CDR3 nucleotides are TGCGCCAGCAGCTTCGGACTTCGCACAGATACGCAGTATTTT. Its protein is CASSFGLRTDTQYF.